The 12 T cell receptor beta chains below all came from one sample that was sequenced in a study of lymphopenia after photon versus proton radiotherapy. The protocol was immunoSEQ multiplex PCR, while the TCRdb copy is restricted to in-frame clones and leaves out a portion. The table lists some 14,000 clones, approximately 83% of them singletons, with 25% to 30% in the top ten. Specimen: peripheral blood, collected from a patient treated with photon-based radiotherapy. The receptors stem from a man aged 45-65 years with gastric cancer.

V is TRBV11-2 and J is TRBJ2-1; TRBD2 matches at 12 bases. CDR1 is SGHAT, CDR2 FQNNGV, per germline. The V gene end was trimmed by 5 bases and the J gene end by 7 bases; junction bases not matched to a gene: 6. This CDR3 has 15 amino acids. The chain's CDR3 is CASSPLAGGQNEQFF. CDR3 nucleotide sequence: TGTGCCAGCAGCCCTCTAGCGGGGGGGCAGAATGAGCAGTTCTTC.

The rearrangement joins TRBV13 to TRBJ2-2; possible D gene TRBD2, 5 bases. The CDR3 consists of 14 residues. Per the germline V gene, CDR1 is PRHDT and CDR2 is FYEKMQ (reference sequence). Trimming took 4 bases from V and 11 from J, leaving 17 bases between them. CDR3 nucleotides: TGTGCCAGCAGCTCCGGGGTTTCCCAGGCAGAGCTGTTTTTT. Amino acid sequence: CASSSGVSQAELFF.

This chain links TRBV2 with TRBJ1-1; D may be TRBD1 (6 bases). CDR1 is SNHLY, CDR2 FYNNEI, per germline. This CDR3 contains 13 residues. The V end lost 5 bases, the J end lost 4 bases, and 11 bases lay between the germline ends. CDR3 bases: TGTGCCAGCAGTTTGGGACAAACCACTGAAGCTTTCTTT. This encodes CASSLGQTTEAFF.

V is TRBV6-1 and J is TRBJ1-6; 7 bases map to TRBD1. Germline CDR1 and CDR2: MNHNS and SASEGT. J was trimmed by 10 bases and V by 2 bases; bases with no gene match: 14. The CDR3 covers 17 residues. Here the CDR3 reads CASSETHLTGMGSPLHF. The CDR3 DNA sequence: TGTGCCAGCAGTGAAACCCATCTGACAGGGATGGGATCACCCCTCCACTTT.

The V call is TRBV9, the J call TRBJ2-1; the match to TRBD2 covers 7 bases. The CDR3 spans 16 residues. V lost 5 bases and J lost 4; bases outside the gene matches: 12. Germline values: CDR1 SGDLS, CDR2 YYNGEE. As DNA, the CDR3 is TGTGCCAGCAGTGATACGGGGACTACTGTTTACAATGAGCAGTTCTTC. Its protein product is CASSDTGTTVYNEQFF.

This clone has a handful of counts. The rearrangement links TRBV6-1 to TRBJ2-7; 11 bases are shared with TRBD2. Per germline, CDR1 MNHNS and CDR2 SASEGT. The junction had 3 bases not matched to a gene; V was cut back by 4 bases and J by 4 bases. This CDR3 has 14 amino acids. DNA of the CDR3: TGTGCCAGCAGTGTGACTAGCGGGGATTACGAGCAGTACGTC. This gives the protein CASSVTSGDYEQYV.

V usage is TRBV6-1 and J usage is TRBJ1-5; TRBD1 might be the D (5 bases). Trimming pared 4 bases from V and 6 bases from J, leaving 13 bases between. Germline CDR1 MNHNS, CDR2 SASEGT. This CDR3 spans 14 amino acids. CDR3 sequence: CASSGGLGGQPQHF. DNA of the CDR3: TGTGCCAGCAGTGGGGGTCTTGGGGGTCAGCCCCAGCATTTT.

The chain carries TRBV29-1 and TRBJ2-2; unclear D gene. Trimming removed 3 bases at V and 1 base at J, with 12 bases between. The CDR3 consists of 15 residues. Germline V gives CDR1 SQVTM, CDR2 ANQGSEA. CDR3 sequence (DNA): TGCAGCGTTGATGGTTTTGGCAGGAACACCGGGGAGCTGTTTTTT. Residues: CSVDGFGRNTGELFF.

A single count supports this clone. The rearrangement joins TRBV27 to TRBJ1-5; D ambiguous. This CDR3 contains 15 residues. CDR1 is MNHEY and CDR2 is SMNVEV in the germline V gene (reference sequence). With 4 bases removed from V and 0 bases from J, the gap between germline ends came to 10 bases. In DNA, the CDR3 is TGTGCCAGCAGTTCGGGCCTCTTTAGCAATCAGCCCCAGCATTTT. It encodes CASSSGLFSNQPQHF.

CDR3: CASSLSTHGSPLHF. CDR3 in DNA: TGTGCCAGCAGCTTATCAACCCATGGGTCACCCCTCCACTTT. V and J are TRBV11-2 and TRBJ1-6; D call uncertain. The CDR3 runs to 14 residues. The germline V gene has CDR1 SGHAT and CDR2 FQNNGV. Trimming removed 2 bases from V and 10 bases from J, with 12 bases in between.

This chain joins TRBV10-1 and TRBJ2-7, with D tentatively TRBD1 (5 bases). V shed 2 bases and J shed 5 bases, with 7 bases lying between them. The CDR3 is made up of 12 amino acids. The germline gives CDR1 WNHNN, CDR2 SYGVQD (reference sequence). The DNA for the CDR3 is TGCGCCAGCAGTGAGACAGGCCACGAGCAGTACGTC. This translates into CASSETGHEQYV.

The chain has TRBV6-1 and TRBJ1-1; no clear D gene. CDR1 and CDR2 (germline): MNHNS, SASEGT. This CDR3 is built from 14 residues. The V end was cut by 6 bases, the J end by 1 base, with 12 bases between. The CDR3, as DNA: TGTGCCAGCAGCTACAACACGGCGAACACTGAAGCTTTCTTT. Protein: CASSYNTANTEAFF.